The sequence of this T cell receptor (beta chain) was determined in a study of blood T cell repertoires in COVID-19 (dated by TCRdb to 2018 to 2020). About the study as a whole: Samples covering the acute and convalescent phases of COVID-19 were provided by collaborators in the United States, Italy and Spain. The material from the prospective study consisted of cDNA or gDNA derived from T cells, B-cell-depleted T cells, or PBMCs. Subjects who had been exposed to COVID-19, were actively infected with it, or had recovered from it provided the deeply sampled blood TCRbeta repertoires that made up the dataset. The repertoires were made available in a free public database intended to serve as a resource for research on the immune response to SARS-CoV-2. The sample metadata nearly always contained a de-identified subject ID, COVID-19 status, age in years and sex. Where available, HLA class I and class II types were taken from metadata supplied by the sample provider and were not determined by assay-based typing. The samples were drawn from two sources: the first 160 participants of the ongoing ImmuneRACE study, and 1,254 subjects contributed by 6 global collaborators. The full study reports these points: Clinical and demographic metadata were provided uncurated, with the amount varying by source and participant.

Remarks on this clone: The antigen it recognizes is unknown. No much larger clone exists at a distance of one base, and base qualities are not known.

The V and J ends are trimmed by 0 bases and 0 bases, leaving 9 bases between them. Looking up the germline V gene (reference sequence) yields CDR1 MNHEY and CDR2 SMNVEV. The CDR3 goes from the cysteine to the phenylalanine over 16 residues. Only the CDR3 region is kept as DNA, spanning 48 bases read in frame from base 1. Whole blood was collected in K2EDTA tubes by collaborating institutions according to the institutions' own protocols. For TCRbeta analysis, collaborators shipped samples as frozen whole blood, isolated PBMCs, or DNA extracted from either of those sample types. TCRbeta CDR3 regions were amplified from genomic DNA by means of the immunoSEQ Assay, a bias-controlled multiplex PCR. On the study's bioinformatics: The number of nucleated cells in each sample was estimated from the amplification of reference gene primers within the assay. To quantify the absolute abundance of each unique TCRbeta CDR3 rearrangement, sequence reads were collapsed and filtered. For each sample, productive Simpson clonality was calculated as the square root of Simpson's diversity index across productive rearrangements. TCRdb holds this immuneACCESS table with in-frame rearrangements only. Some clones are missing; in checked studies, unresolved V genes explain under half, and the rest has no known cause. The DNA was the basis for D and trimming; V, J and clone size are from that table. This sample lists 200,000 to 250,000 clones; 87% were detected once. The ten largest make up roughly 2% of the sample.

The sequencing input was peripheral blood. The chain employs TRBV27 and TRBJ2-1; 6 matching bases give a weak D call of TRBD2. This receptor was identified in a man aged 35-49 years with active or convalescent COVID-19. The nucleotide sequence is TGTGCCAGCAGTTTATCGGGACTCCACTCCTACAATGAGCAGTTCTTC. Translated, this is CASSLSGLHSYNEQFF.